A selection of T cell receptor beta chains follows, all from one sample in a study of cytomegalovirus exposure and HLA in healthy donors. The assay was immunoSEQ multiplex PCR, and TCRdb's table has in-frame clones only and misses some. The profile shows 100,000 to 150,000 clones, 74% of them singletons. The specimen was PBMCs. Receptors originate from a woman between 45 and 60 years old in good health and CMV-seropositive. The CDR3 runs from the conserved cysteine through the conserved F or W. Each record gives: V gene, J gene, D gene, clone size, CDR3 protein, CDR3 DNA. D genes are given only for firm matches. Size values are once, few and many counts, or a class for expanded clones, and some rows have none.

>TRBV7-6|TRBJ1-2|.|.
CASSLRQYGYTF
TGTGCCAGCAGCTTGCGACAGTATGGCTACACCTTC
>TRBV19|TRBJ1-5|.|.
CASTWGRGQQAKPQHF
TGTGCCAGTACCTGGGGCCGAGGACAGCAGGCAAAGCCCCAGCATTTT
>TRBV9|TRBJ2-1|TRBD2|.
CASSVEVGRSGGYRNEQFF
TGTGCCAGCAGCGTGGAGGTCGGGCGTAGCGGGGGGTATCGCAATGAGCAGTTCTTC
>TRBV14|TRBJ2-1|.|once
CASSQDRSLYNEQFF
TGTGCCAGCAGCCAAGATCGGTCCCTCTACAATGAGCAGTTCTTC
>TRBV11-3|TRBJ2-5|TRBD2|.
CASSPGTSGGAQETQYF
TGTGCCAGCAGCCCGGGGACTAGCGGGGGGGCCCAAGAGACCCAGTACTTC
>TRBV4-1|TRBJ2-7|.|many
CASSHAKSGYEQYF
TGCGCCAGCAGCCACGCCAAGTCAGGATACGAGCAGTACTTC
>TRBV7-8|TRBJ1-4|.|.
CASSLVGSKGDILF
TGTGCCAGCAGCTTAGTAGGGTCGAAAGGGGACATTCTTTTT
>TRBV5-4|TRBJ1-6|TRBD1|.
CASGTANSPLHF
TGTGCCAGCGGGACAGCGAATTCACCCCTCCACTTT
>TRBV19|TRBJ2-2|.|.
CASSINGRTGELFF
TGTGCCAGTAGTATTAATGGGAGGACCGGGGAGCTGTTTTTT
>TRBV6-1|TRBJ1-3|.|.
CASSAGPISGNTIYF
TGTGCCAGCAGCGCGGGACCTATCTCTGGAAACACCATATATTTT
>TRBV9|TRBJ1-1|.|.
CASSPRGGENTEAFF
TGTGCCAGCAGCCCCAGAGGGGGTGAGAACACTGAAGCTTTCTTT
>TRBV7-6|TRBJ1-1|.|.
CASSLSAAGKRNTEAFF
TGTGCCAGCAGCTTATCGGCAGCAGGGAAGCGGAACACTGAAGCTTTCTTT
>TRBV2|TRBJ2-6|.|.
CASSEGASGANVLTF
TGTGCCAGCAGTGAGGGGGCCTCTGGGGCCAACGTCCTGACTTTC
>TRBV4-2|TRBJ2-7|TRBD1|.
CASSQDLGSSDRGPSEQYF
TGTGCCAGCAGCCAAGATCTAGGGTCGTCGGACAGGGGACCCTCCGAGCAGTACTTC
>TRBV9|TRBJ1-1|.|.
CASSVAVTNTEAFF
TGTGCCAGCAGCGTAGCAGTCACGAACACTGAAGCTTTCTTT
>TRBV5-4|TRBJ2-5|.|.
CASSLGTPEGTQYF
TGTGCCAGCAGCTTAGGGACTCCAGAGGGGACCCAGTACTTC